The source of this T cell receptor beta chain is a study of blood T cell repertoires in COVID-19 (dated by TCRdb to 2019 to 2021). Describing the broader study: The collaborator samples originated in the United States, Italy and Spain and spanned the acute and convalescent phases of COVID-19. A de-identified subject ID, COVID-19 status, age in years and sex were almost always included in the sample metadata. A freely available public database, intended as a resource for researchers studying the immune response to SARS-CoV-2, is where the repertoires were released. Deeply sampled blood TCRbeta repertoires from subjects exposed to, actively infected with, or recovered from COVID-19 were included in the dataset. Samples were obtained from the ongoing ImmuneRACE study (first 160 participants) and from about 1,300 subjects provided by 6 global collaborators. HLA class I and class II types, where available, came from metadata supplied by the sample provider rather than from assay-based typing. The prospective study material was composed of cDNA or gDNA derived from T cells, B-cell-depleted T cells, or PBMCs.

The immunoSEQ Assay, a bias-controlled multiplex PCR, was used to amplify TCRbeta CDR3 regions from genomic DNA. Processing in the source paper ran as follows. Within the assay, amplification of reference gene primers was used to estimate how many nucleated cells each sample contained. Sequence reads were collapsed and filtered to measure the absolute abundance of every unique TCRbeta CDR3 rearrangement. For each sample, productive Simpson clonality was calculated as the square root of Simpson's diversity index over productive rearrangements. In its TCRdb copy, this immuneACCESS table keeps in-frame sequences only and misses some clones. Where compared with another copy, unresolved V genes explain less than half of these, and the others have no known cause. For V, J and clone size, that table is used; D and trimming come from the DNA. The sample profile shows fewer than 500,000 clones; approximately 90% of them were found once. About 0.89% of the sample is taken by the ten largest.

On this clone itself: Its antigen is unknown. No base quality values were provided; no much bigger clone lies one nucleotide off.

Enrolling through a virtual design, the prospective study's participants ranged in age from roughly 18 to 89 years and lived across 24 United States geographic areas. To assign participants to cohorts, the prospective study relied on clinical history that participants themselves reported in a screening survey and a study questionnaire. Mobile phlebotomists in the prospective study collected whole blood, serum and a nasopharyngeal or oropharyngeal swab from every participant. Prospective study participants could optionally give additional blood draws and questionnaires over a 2-month period. Before DNA extraction, blood samples from the prospective study were shipped at room temperature or frozen. What the study reported, not specific to this receptor: Clinical and demographic metadata were provided uncurated, with the amount varying by source and participant.

The CDR1 and CDR2 encoded by the germline V gene are SNHLY and FYNNEI. From the cysteine through the phenylalanine, the CDR3 covers 12 amino acids. Only the CDR3 region is kept as DNA, spanning 36 bases read in frame from base 1. V is cut back by 6 bases and J by 3 bases, with 2 bases in the junction unmatched. Sequencing input: PBMCs or T cells enriched from blood (not recorded which). This clonotype was sampled from a woman between 25 and 40 years old with acute COVID-19. The sequence links TRBV2 to TRBJ2-7; TRBD1 matches 7 bases in the middle. The nucleotide sequence is given as TGTGCCAGCAGCGGACAGGTCTACGAGCAGTACTTC. Its translation is CASSGQVYEQYF.